This T cell receptor beta chain comes out of a study of Ad26.COV2.S vaccination and SARS-CoV-2 variants. The CDR3 is 14 residues long. Trimming took 1 base from V and 7 from J, leaving 14 bases between them. The germline gives CDR1 WSHSY, CDR2 SAAADI. Described treatment: around 19 received Ad26.COV2.S at low or high dose, single or two shots; about 5 received placebo; per-sample allocation not given. Specimens were obtained on day 63 following the first vaccine or placebo injection. The data were produced by immunoSEQ multiplex PCR, yet TCRdb's version contains in-frame clones alone and is incomplete. Of 410,000 or so clones detected, 75% to 95% appear once; the ten largest clones hold roughly an eighth. A word on this clone: The antigen is unknown.

General study points: The breadth of spike-specific CD8+ and CD4+ T cell responses after vaccination was reportedly substantial.

This chain joins TRBV10-2 and TRBJ2-7; a possible D gene is TRBD2 (5 bases). Sequences were derived from peripheral blood, sampled in a trial of Ad26.COV2.S vaccine versus placebo. The TCR was taken from a person aged 18-65 years who received the Ad26.COV2.S COVID-19 vaccine or a placebo. The CDR3 is CASSEFGETGEQYF. As DNA, the CDR3 is TGCGCCAGCAGTGAGTTCGGGGAAACGGGAGAGCAGTACTTC.